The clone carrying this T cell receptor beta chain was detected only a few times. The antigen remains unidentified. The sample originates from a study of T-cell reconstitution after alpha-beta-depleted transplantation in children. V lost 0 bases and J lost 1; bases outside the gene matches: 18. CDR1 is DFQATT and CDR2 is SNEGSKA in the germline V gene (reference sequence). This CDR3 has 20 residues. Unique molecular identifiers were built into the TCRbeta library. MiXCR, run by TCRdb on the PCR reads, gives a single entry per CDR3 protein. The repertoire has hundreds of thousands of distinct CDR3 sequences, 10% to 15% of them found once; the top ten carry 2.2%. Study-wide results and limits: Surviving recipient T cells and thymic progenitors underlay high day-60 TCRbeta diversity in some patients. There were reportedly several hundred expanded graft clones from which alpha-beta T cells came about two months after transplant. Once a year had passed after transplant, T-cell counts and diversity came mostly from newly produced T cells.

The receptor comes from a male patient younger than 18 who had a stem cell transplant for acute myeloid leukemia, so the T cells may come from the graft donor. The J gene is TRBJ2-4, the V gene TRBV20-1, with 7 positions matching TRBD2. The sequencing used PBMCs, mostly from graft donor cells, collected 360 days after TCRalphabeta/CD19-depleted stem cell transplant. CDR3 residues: CSARDRTRGLHSSAKNIQYF. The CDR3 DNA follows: TGCAGTGCTAGAGATCGTACAAGGGGACTACACTCCTCGGCCAAAAACATTCAGTACTTC.